The 4 T cell receptor beta chains given below trace back to one sample, sequenced in a study of blood T cell repertoires in COVID-19. Sequenced by immunoSEQ multiplex PCR; TCRdb stores in-frame clones only, minus some. Of about 190,000 clones in the sample, around 82% were seen once. Sequencing used peripheral blood. The receptors derive from a man aged 45 to 65 with active or convalescent COVID-19.

The chain has TRBV6-4 and TRBJ2-1, with 10 bases lining up with TRBD1. Trimming took 3 bases from V and 2 from J; bases not matched to a gene: 1. The CDR3 contains 15 residues. Germline lookup yields CDR1 MRHNA and CDR2 SNTAGT. The CDR3 bases are TGTGCCAGCAGTGAGGGACAGGGGCCCTACAATGAGCAGTTCTTC. Translating it yields CASSEGQGPYNEQFF.

This clone was counted a few times. The V gene is TRBV27, the J gene TRBJ1-2; 7 nucleotides match TRBD1. The CDR3 consists of 13 residues. With 2 bases clipped from V and 6 bases from J, the junction kept 3 bases outside the gene matches. Germline CDR1 MNHEY, CDR2 SMNVEV (reference sequence). CDR3 in DNA: TGTGCCAGCAGTTTAGCCCAGGGGGATGGCTACACCTTC. Protein product: CASSLAQGDGYTF.

The chain uses TRBV30 and TRBJ2-3; the match to TRBD2 covers 10 bases. The CDR3 is 18 residues long. J lost 2 bases, V lost 2 bases, and 13 bases had no gene match. Per germline, CDR1 GTSNPN and CDR2 SVGIG (reference sequence). The CDR3, as DNA: TGTGCCTGGAGTAGGTGGGCTAGCGGGAGTTTGGTCACAGATACGCAGTATTTT. This translates into CAWSRWASGSLVTDTQYF. Complete variable domain (other parts from reference TRBV30 and TRBJ2-3): SQTIHQWPATLVQPVGSPLSLECTVEGTSNPNLYWYRQAAGRGLQLLFYSVGIGQISSEVPQNLSASRPQDRQFILSSKKLLLSDSGFYLCAWSRWASGSLVTDTQYFGPGTRLTVL.

V and J are TRBV11-2 and TRBJ1-4; D unclear. The CDR3 has 15 residues. V lost 4 bases to trimming and J lost 7 bases, with 16 bases between them. Germline V gene data show CDR1 as SGHAT and CDR2 as FQNNGV. The CDR3 bases are TGTGCCAGCAGCTCGTCCTCGACGACGGGTGAAAAACTGTTTTTT. It yields the protein CASSSSSTTGEKLFF. The full variable domain, in which reference TRBV11-2 and TRBJ1-4 provide the parts outside the CDR3, is EAGVAQSPRYKIIEKRQSVAFWCNPISGHATLYWYQQILGQGPKLLIQFQNNGVVDDSQLPKDRFSAERLKGVDSTLKIQPAKLEDSAVYLCASSSSSTTGEKLFFGSGTQLSVL.